The 7 T cell receptor beta chains presented below share a single source sample, sequenced in a study of T cell responses to AZD1222 COVID-19 vaccine. Measured with immunoSEQ multiplex PCR; TCRdb has only the in-frame clones, and not every one. The profile shows tens of thousands of clones, over 75% of them singletons. The source material was peripheral blood, sampled on day 0 of AZD1222 vaccination. The receptors come from an adult in good health.

The gene calls are TRBV23-1 and TRBJ1-2; D is ambiguous. TRBV23-1 is an open reading frame whose function is uncertain. The CDR3 runs 16 residues. V was shortened by 6 bases and J by 4 bases, with 21 bases between the two germline ends. CDR3 nucleotide sequence: TGCGCCAGCAGGGTTCAGGAGAAGAGGAGAGCCTATGGCTACACCTTC. It specifies CASRVQEKRRAYGYTF.

The chain recombines TRBV7-2 with TRBJ2-7; no definite D call. CDR1 and CDR2 from the germline V gene are SGHTA and FQGNSA. The CDR3 has 13 residues. Trimming shortened V by 2 bases and J by 3 bases, and 8 bases separated the two germline ends. The CDR3 DNA is TGTGCCAGCAGCTTAATTGAGCTCTACGAGCAGTACTTC. This encodes CASSLIELYEQYF.

The chain couples TRBV28 to TRBJ2-7, with 7 bases identical to TRBD1. The CDR3 contains 14 residues. Germline values: CDR1 MDHEN, CDR2 SYDVKM. V lost 6 bases to trimming and J lost 3 bases; unmatched junction nucleotides: 8. The CDR3 bases are TGTGCCAGCAGCCCGGGGACAGCCATCTACGAGCAGTACTTC. Encoded protein: CASSPGTAIYEQYF.

The CDR3 sequence: CATSDSSTGGNQPQHF. The CDR3 DNA is TGTGCCACCAGTGATTCTTCCACAGGGGGCAATCAGCCCCAGCATTTT. This chain links TRBV24-1 with TRBJ1-5, with 7 positions matching TRBD1. The CDR3 consists of 16 residues. V lost 2 bases to trimming and J lost 2 bases; unmatched junction nucleotides: 5. CDR1 is KGHDR, CDR2 SFDVKD, per germline.

The V and J genes are TRBV7-2 and TRBJ1-3; no definite D call. V gave up 5 bases and J gave up 0 bases, with 14 bases separating them. This CDR3 has 16 residues. Germline V gene sequence: CDR1 SGHTA, CDR2 FQGNSA. The CDR3 loop is CASSPSRANSGNTIYF. CDR3 coding DNA: TGTGCCAGCAGCCCGTCGAGGGCAAACTCTGGAAACACCATATATTTT.

This clone came up once. This chain links TRBV10-2 with TRBJ2-1; D unresolved. CDR3 size: 13 residues. Germline V gene data show CDR1 as WSHSY and CDR2 as SAAADI. Trimming removed 0 bases at V and 8 bases at J, with 8 bases between. CDR3 bases: TGCGCCAGCAGTGAGTCACCTCTGGATGAGCAGTTCTTC. This encodes CASSESPLDEQFF.

The sample holds a few counts of this clone. One end of the junction fails to match germline, which may point to a read error. This chain joins TRBV7-7 and TRBJ2-2, with 9 bases fitting TRBD2. The CDR3 loop spans 18 amino acids. CDR1 and CDR2 from the germline V gene are SSHAT and FNYEAQ (reference sequence). In DNA, the CDR3 is TGTGCTAGCAGCTTTGGCCTTAGCGGGAGAGGGTACGTCGGGGAGCTGTTTTTT. The encoded protein is CASSFGLSGRGYVGELFF.